This T cell receptor beta chain was recovered during a study of T cells in Graves' hyperthyroidism and ophthalmopathy. The CDR3 has 13 amino acids. Trimming removed 1 base from V and 8 bases from J, with 11 bases in between. Germline CDR1 SGHTA, CDR2 FQGNSA. Fresh peripheral blood, around 10 ml, yielded the PBMCs. This clonotype was found a few times. TCR beta CDR3 regions were amplified from RNA. The TCR CDR3 was amplified in a first-round RT-PCR using the HTBI primer set. Via MiXCR, TCRdb re-called the multiplex PCR reads, giving one row per CDR3 protein. The data hold some 800,000 distinct CDR3 sequences, with around 38% observed a single time.

The V gene is TRBV7-2, the J gene TRBJ1-2; D ambiguous. Sequences were obtained from blood. The clonotype originates from a man aged 18 to 30 with Graves' hyperthyroidism. For the CDR3, the DNA is TGTGCCAGCAGCTTAGTTGGATCAAGAGGCTACACCTTC. This encodes CASSLVGSRGYTF.